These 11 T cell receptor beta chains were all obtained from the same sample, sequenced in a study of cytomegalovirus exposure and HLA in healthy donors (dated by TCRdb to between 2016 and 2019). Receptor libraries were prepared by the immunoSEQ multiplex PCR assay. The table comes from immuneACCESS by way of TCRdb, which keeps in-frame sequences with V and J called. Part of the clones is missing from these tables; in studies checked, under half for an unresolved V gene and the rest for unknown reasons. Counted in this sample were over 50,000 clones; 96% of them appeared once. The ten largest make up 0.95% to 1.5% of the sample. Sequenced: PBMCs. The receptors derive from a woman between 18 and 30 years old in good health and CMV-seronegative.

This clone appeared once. CDR3 bases: TGTGCCAGTAGTATAGGGGGGCCTTTTTCCATCTCCTACGAGCAGTACTTC. Protein: CASSIGGPFSISYEQYF. The chain combines TRBV19 with TRBJ2-7; D might be TRBD1 (6 bases). V was clipped by 1 base and J by 0 bases, with 16 bases between them. The CDR3 length is 17 residues. Looked up from germline, CDR1 is LNHDA and CDR2 is SQIVND (reference sequence). Full variable domain (remainder filled in from reference TRBV19 and TRBJ2-7): DGGITQSPKYLFRKEGQNVTLSCEQNLNHDAMYWYRQDPGQGLRLIYYSQIVNDFQKGDIAEGYSVSREKKESFPLTVTSAQKNPTAFYLCASSIGGPFSISYEQYFGPGTRLTVT.

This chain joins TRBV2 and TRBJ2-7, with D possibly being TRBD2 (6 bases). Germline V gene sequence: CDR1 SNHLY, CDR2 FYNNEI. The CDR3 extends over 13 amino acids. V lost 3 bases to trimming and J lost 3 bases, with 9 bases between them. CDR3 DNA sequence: TGTGCCAGCAGTGATTGGCGGGACTACGAGCAGTACTTC. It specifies CASSDWRDYEQYF. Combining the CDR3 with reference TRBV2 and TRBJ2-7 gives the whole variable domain EPEVTQTPSHQVTQMGQEVILRCVPISNHLYFYWYRQILGQKVEFLVSFYNNEISEKSEIFDDQFSVERPDGSNFTLKIRSTKLEDSAMYFCASSDWRDYEQYFGPGTRLTVT.

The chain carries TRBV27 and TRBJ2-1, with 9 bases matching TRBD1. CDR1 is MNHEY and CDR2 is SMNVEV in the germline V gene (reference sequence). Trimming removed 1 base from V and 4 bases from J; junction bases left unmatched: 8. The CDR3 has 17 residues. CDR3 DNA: TGTGCCAGCAGTTTATTAGGGCGACAGGGGGGGTACAATGAGCAGTTCTTC. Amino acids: CASSLLGRQGGYNEQFF.

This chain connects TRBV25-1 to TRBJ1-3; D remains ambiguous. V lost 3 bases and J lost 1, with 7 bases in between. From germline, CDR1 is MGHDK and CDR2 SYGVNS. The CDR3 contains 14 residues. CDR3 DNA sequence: TGTGCCAGCAGTGAGCAGGAATCTGGAAACACCATATATTTT. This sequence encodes CASSEQESGNTIYF.

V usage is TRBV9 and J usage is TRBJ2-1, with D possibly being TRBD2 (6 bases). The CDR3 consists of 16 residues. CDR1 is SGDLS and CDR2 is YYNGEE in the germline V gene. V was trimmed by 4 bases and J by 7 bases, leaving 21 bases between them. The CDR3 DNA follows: TGTGCCAGCAGCCCCCGGGGAGCGGGCACTTTGAATGAGCAGTTCTTC. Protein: CASSPRGAGTLNEQFF.

The CDR3 loop reads CSAPRGDTQYF. The DNA of the CDR3 is TGCAGTGCTCCGCGGGGAGATACGCAGTATTTT. The V and J genes are TRBV20-1 and TRBJ2-3; perhaps TRBD2 as D (6 bases). Trimming pared 5 bases from V and 5 bases from J, leaving 8 bases between. CDR3 length: 11 residues. CDR1 DFQATT and CDR2 SNEGSKA come from the germline V gene (reference sequence).

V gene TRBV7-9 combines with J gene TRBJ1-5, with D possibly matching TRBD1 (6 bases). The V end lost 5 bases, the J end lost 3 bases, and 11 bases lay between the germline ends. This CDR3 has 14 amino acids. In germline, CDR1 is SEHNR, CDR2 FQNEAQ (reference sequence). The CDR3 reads CASSARDTNQPQHF. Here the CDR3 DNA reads TGTGCCAGCAGCGCCCGGGACACCAATCAGCCCCAGCATTTT.

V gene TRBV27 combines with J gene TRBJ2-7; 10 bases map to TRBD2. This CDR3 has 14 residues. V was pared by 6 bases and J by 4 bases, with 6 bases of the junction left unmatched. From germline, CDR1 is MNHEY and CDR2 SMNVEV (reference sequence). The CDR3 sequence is CASRKGLAEYEQYF. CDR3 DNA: TGTGCCAGCAGAAAAGGACTAGCGGAATACGAGCAGTACTTC.

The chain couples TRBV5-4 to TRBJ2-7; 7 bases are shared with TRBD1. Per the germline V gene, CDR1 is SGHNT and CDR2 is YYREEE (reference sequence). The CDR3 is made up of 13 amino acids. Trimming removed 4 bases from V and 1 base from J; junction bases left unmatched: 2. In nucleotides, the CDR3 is TGTGCCAGCAGCCCAGGGGGTTCCTACGAGCAGTACTTC. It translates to CASSPGGSYEQYF.

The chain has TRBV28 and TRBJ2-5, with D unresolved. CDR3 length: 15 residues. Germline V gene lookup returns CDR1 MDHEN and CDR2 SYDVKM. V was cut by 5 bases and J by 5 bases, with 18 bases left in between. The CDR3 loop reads CASSPRSKLKETQYF. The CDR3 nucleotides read TGTGCCAGCAGTCCCCGATCTAAGCTAAAGGAGACCCAGTACTTC.

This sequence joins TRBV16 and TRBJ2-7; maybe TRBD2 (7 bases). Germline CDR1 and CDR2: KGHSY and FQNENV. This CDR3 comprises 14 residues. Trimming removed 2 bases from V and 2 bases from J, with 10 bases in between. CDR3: CASSQTGGTYEQYF. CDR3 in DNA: TGTGCCAGCAGCCAAACGGGGGGCACCTACGAGCAGTACTTC.